This T cell receptor beta chain originates from a study of T cells after posttransplantation cyclophosphamide. Broader study findings: Later post-transplant blood repertoires were often dominated by donor CD8+ memory clones. Skin or GI-infiltrating T cells shared few TRB sequences with blood. Recipient CMV seropositivity and CMV reactivation strongly tracked TRB clonality.

Unmatched junction bases numbered 7, after V lost 0 bases and J lost 0 bases. There are 18 residues in the CDR3. Germline V gives CDR1 LGHNA, CDR2 YNFKEQ. This clone was seen ten or more times. Its cognate antigen is unknown. Data came from immunoSEQ multiplex PCR; TCRdb stores just in-frame clones and leaves some out. The sample contains approximately 30,000 clones, none of them singletons. Peripheral blood was collected from the related graft donor on the marrow donation day. The receptor comes from a woman in her forties or fifties in good health and a related stem cell transplant donor. Sequencing was carried out using PBMCs. This chain uses TRBV4-2 with TRBJ2-1; 8 bases are a match to TRBD2. CDR3 nucleotide sequence: TGTGCCAGCAGCCAAGATGGGCTAGCGGGCGGCTCCTACAATGAGCAGTTCTTC. Translating gives CASSQDGLAGGSYNEQFF.